Many counts were recorded for the clone carrying this T cell receptor (beta chain). Antigen unknown. This sample was taken from a study of T cells in Graves' hyperthyroidism and ophthalmopathy. Germline V CDR1 and CDR2: SGHRS, YFSETQ. Between the trimmed V and J ends, which lost 3 bases and 1 base, there was a span of 13 bases. There are 16 residues in the CDR3. No progression to ophthalmopathy during 18 months of follow-up defined stable disease. Used for diagnoses were clinical symptoms, serum thyroxine and TRAb, thyroid ultrasound and orbital computed tomography. Amplification yielded TCR beta CDR3 regions, with RNA transcripts as the source. With the HTBI primer set, the TCR CDR3 went through a first round of RT-PCR. MiXCR, applied by TCRdb to the multiplex PCR reads, yields one record per CDR3 protein. The sample holds about 290,000 distinct CDR3 sequences, roughly 15% seen once. Overall study findings and caveats: Stable hyperthyroidism and ophthalmopathy were separated using 13 V-J signatures. Blood samples included most of the expanded thyroid clonotypes exceeding 0.001.

The sequence was obtained from a woman aged 40-49 years with Graves' hyperthyroidism. Sequenced input: blood. J is TRBJ1-4 and V is TRBV5-1; the D is unclear. In nucleotides, the CDR3 is TGCGCCAGCAGCTATCAGTCCGGGTTAACTAATGAAAAACTGTTTTTT. Translating gives CASSYQSGLTNEKLFF.